Listed here are 5 T cell receptor beta chains from one sample, sequenced in a study of cytomegalovirus exposure and HLA in healthy donors. The PCR made use of 60 Vbeta and 13 Jbeta primers. The data were produced by immunoSEQ multiplex PCR, yet TCRdb's version contains in-frame clones alone and is incomplete. In the table there are some 200,000 clones, roughly four fifths of which are singletons. Sequencing was done on a sample of PBMCs. Receptors were obtained from a young woman in good health and CMV-seronegative.

The chain links TRBV5-1 to TRBJ1-4; maybe TRBD1 (6 bases). Trimming shortened V by 7 bases and J by 4 bases, and 11 bases separated the two germline ends. The CDR3 contains 13 residues. CDR1 is SGHRS and CDR2 is YFSETQ in the germline V gene. CDR3 in amino acids: CASGDRSNEKLFF. The CDR3 coding sequence is TGCGCCAGCGGCGACAGGAGTAATGAAAAACTGTTTTTT.

This rearrangement joins TRBV21-1 to TRBJ1-5; the table's D call of TRBD1 was not tested on the DNA. TRBV21-1 is a listed pseudogene. The CDR3 has 18 residues. The CDR3 bases are TGTGCCAGCAGCAAAGACAGGTTTTCGGCTAGAAGCAATCAGCCCCAGCATTTT. This encodes CASSKDRFSARSNQPQHF.

The gene calls are TRBV29-1 and TRBJ1-2; no reliable D call. V was pared by 6 bases and J by 2 bases, with 13 bases between. This CDR3 has 13 residues. Germline CDR1 SQVTM, CDR2 ANQGSEA. CDR3 protein: CSVRLISNYGYTF. The CDR3 DNA reads as TGCAGCGTGAGACTGATATCGAACTATGGCTACACCTTC.

The chain employs TRBV7-9 and TRBJ2-5, with D possibly TRBD1 on 5 matching bases. The end of the DNA aligns better with TRBJ2-7, so the J call may be wrong. This CDR3 has 13 residues. Germline V gene data show CDR1 as SEHNR and CDR2 as FQNEAQ (reference sequence). The CDR3 sequence: CASSGMGHYEQYF. CDR3 nucleotides: TGTGCCAGCAGCGGAATGGGGCACTACGAGCAGTACTTC.

This chain joins TRBV7-9 and TRBJ1-1; 10 bases are shared with TRBD1. Trimming took 5 bases from V and 6 from J; bases not matched to a gene: 9. This CDR3 has 15 amino acids. Germline V gene sequence: CDR1 SEHNR, CDR2 FQNEAQ (reference sequence). The CDR3 DNA reads as TGTGCCAGCAGCCCAGATGGACAGGGGGTCCCTGAAGCTTTCTTT. Amino acid sequence: CASSPDGQGVPEAFF.